The sequence of this T cell receptor beta chain was determined in a study of T cell repertoires in cytomegalovirus infection. V was clipped by 7 bases and J by 7 bases, with 11 bases between them. The CDR3 is made up of 11 amino acids. TCRdb re-derived calls from the reads in MiXCR, one entry per CDR3 protein. The sample holds roughly 760,000 distinct CDR3 sequences, 35% seen once. The sequenced material came from PBMCs. This TCR came from a human donor in good health (CMV status not recorded). Some clones in this sample may be carry-over from other donors' samples. The chain carries TRBV12-3 or TRBV12-4 and TRBJ2-7; no firm D call. The CDR3 protein is CASKTTGEQYF. The CDR3 DNA reads as TGTGCCAGCAAAACAACTGGGGAGCAGTACTTC.